One sample yielded the 11 T cell receptor beta chains listed below, sequenced in a study of blood T cell repertoires in COVID-19. Only in-frame clones appear in the TCRdb table, and some are missing; sequencing was by immunoSEQ multiplex PCR. The repertoire has under 150,000 clones, 88% of them found once; the top ten carry about 10%. Sequences were obtained from peripheral blood. The receptor source for this set is a man in his fifties or sixties with active or convalescent COVID-19.

This rearrangement joins TRBV20-1 to TRBJ1-1; D is perhaps TRBD1 (6 bases). The V end was cut by 3 bases, the J end by 5 bases, with 16 bases between. Germline V lookup: CDR1 DFQATT, CDR2 SNEGSKA (reference sequence). There are 14 residues in the CDR3. CDR3 nucleotide sequence: TGCAGTGCTAGTTTGGGGGGGAGGGGGACTGAAGCTTTCTTT. Its protein is CSASLGGRGTEAFF.

Concerning this clone: At one end, the junction sequence differs from germline, possibly due to a read error. The genes are TRBV7-7 and TRBJ2-7; possible D gene TRBD2, 6 bases. Germline V lookup: CDR1 SSHAT, CDR2 FNYEAQ (reference sequence). This CDR3 is 14 amino acids long. CDR3 in DNA: TGTGCTAGCAGCCCAGGTGGGGAGGACTACGAGCAGTACTTC. This encodes CASSPGGEDYEQYF.

V gene TRBV28 combines with J gene TRBJ1-1; TRBD1 is a possible D gene (6 bases). Deletions cut 7 bases from V and 1 base from J, with 19 bases between. The CDR3 spans 16 residues. The germline V gene has CDR1 MDHEN and CDR2 SYDVKM. This CDR3 reads CASIASGQNKNTEAFF. The CDR3 DNA follows: TGTGCCAGCATTGCTTCCGGACAGAATAAGAACACTGAAGCTTTCTTT.

The rearrangement uses TRBV15 and TRBJ2-7, with TRBD2 matching 9 bases. CDR1 LNHNV and CDR2 YYDKDF come from the germline V gene (reference sequence). This CDR3 is built from 16 residues. J lost 4 bases, V lost 5 bases, and 12 bases had no gene match. The CDR3 spells CATSSHLSGSQYEQYF. The CDR3 DNA reads as TGTGCCACCAGCTCTCACCTTAGCGGGAGCCAATACGAGCAGTACTTC.

The rearrangement uses TRBV19 and TRBJ2-5, with TRBD2 as a possible D gene (6 bases). In germline, CDR1 is LNHDA, CDR2 SQIVND (reference sequence). Deletions cut 5 bases from V and 7 bases from J, with 14 bases between. The CDR3 is 13 amino acids. CDR3 region: CASSPGTPGTQYF. The CDR3 DNA reads TGTGCCAGTAGTCCCGGGACTCCAGGGACCCAGTACTTC.

V gene TRBV4-1 combines with J gene TRBJ2-4; 10 nucleotides align to TRBD1. The CDR3 covers 17 residues. The V and J ends lost 3 bases and 3 bases, in that order; junction bases with no gene match: 8. Per the germline V gene, CDR1 is MGHRA and CDR2 is YSYEKL. CDR3 loop: CASSQRGQGMVKNIQYF. In DNA form, the CDR3 reads TGCGCCAGCAGCCAGAGGGGACAGGGGATGGTCAAAAACATTCAGTACTTC.

The gene calls are TRBV6-5 and TRBJ2-2; D is perhaps TRBD2 (5 bases). This CDR3 spans 15 amino acids. The V gene lost 0 bases and the J gene lost 4 bases, with 9 bases spanning the gap. In germline, CDR1 is MNHEY, CDR2 SVGAGI. In DNA, the CDR3 is TGTGCCAGCAGTTACTCGAACCGGGGCACCGGGGAGCTGTTTTTT. Amino acid sequence: CASSYSNRGTGELFF.

The chain joins TRBV19 to TRBJ2-1, with D maybe TRBD1 (6 bases). Germline CDR1 is LNHDA and CDR2 is SQIVND (reference sequence). Trimming left V 6 bases short and J 5 bases short, with 14 bases between. CDR3 length equals 14 residues. As DNA, the CDR3 is TGTGCCAGTAGAATAACAGGGCTGGACAATGAGCAGTTCTTC. As protein: CASRITGLDNEQFF.

The chain uses TRBV9 and TRBJ2-1, with 7 positions matching TRBD2. Trimming took 2 bases from V and 5 from J; bases not matched to a gene: 7. The CDR3 is 15 amino acids. CDR1 is SGDLS and CDR2 is YYNGEE in the germline V gene. The CDR3 is CASSVPGGRNNEQFF. CDR3 DNA sequence: TGTGCCAGCAGCGTTCCCGGCGGGAGAAACAATGAGCAGTTCTTC. Filled out from reference TRBV9 and TRBJ2-1, the complete variable domain reads DSGVTQTPKHLITATGQRVTLRCSPRSGDLSVYWYQQSLDQGLQFLIQYYNGEERAKGNILERFSAQQFPDLHSELNLSSLELGDSALYFCASSVPGGRNNEQFFGPGTRLTVL.

The chain is built from TRBV6-5 and TRBJ1-2; TRBD1 aligns across 7 bases. Germline V lookup: CDR1 MNHEY, CDR2 SVGAGI. The junction had 6 bases not matched to a gene; V was cut back by 4 bases and J by 7 bases. This CDR3 is built from 13 residues. CDR3 in amino acids: CASSSTGDGGYTF. The CDR3 DNA reads TGTGCCAGCAGTTCCACAGGGGACGGTGGCTACACCTTC.

The chain employs TRBV24-1 and TRBJ2-7; TRBD2 is a possible D gene (6 bases). Germline V gene lookup returns CDR1 KGHDR and CDR2 SFDVKD. V was clipped by 1 base and J by 7 bases, with 7 bases between them. This CDR3 spans 12 amino acids. Written as DNA, the CDR3 is TGTGCCACCAGTGATTTTGGGGGGGAGCAGTACTTC. Translating it yields CATSDFGGEQYF.